This TCR beta chain was identified in a study of control samples from healthy donors and cancer patients. Germline values: CDR1 MNHEY, CDR2 SMNVEV (reference sequence). This CDR3 region has 14 residues. In the case of this clone: Relative to the germline gene, one junction end is altered; a read error may explain this.

TCRdb's table, derived via immunoSEQ multiplex PCR, lists solely in-frame clones and lacks some. The sample shows about 180,000 clones, around 94% of them seen only once. This chain uses TRBV27 with TRBJ2-3; D ambiguous. Sequencing input: blood. The source is a man in his thirties or forties in good health. CDR3 amino acids: CASSWASGTDTQYF. CDR3 DNA sequence: TGTGCCAGCAGTTGGGCCTCTGGCACCGATACGCAGTATTTT.